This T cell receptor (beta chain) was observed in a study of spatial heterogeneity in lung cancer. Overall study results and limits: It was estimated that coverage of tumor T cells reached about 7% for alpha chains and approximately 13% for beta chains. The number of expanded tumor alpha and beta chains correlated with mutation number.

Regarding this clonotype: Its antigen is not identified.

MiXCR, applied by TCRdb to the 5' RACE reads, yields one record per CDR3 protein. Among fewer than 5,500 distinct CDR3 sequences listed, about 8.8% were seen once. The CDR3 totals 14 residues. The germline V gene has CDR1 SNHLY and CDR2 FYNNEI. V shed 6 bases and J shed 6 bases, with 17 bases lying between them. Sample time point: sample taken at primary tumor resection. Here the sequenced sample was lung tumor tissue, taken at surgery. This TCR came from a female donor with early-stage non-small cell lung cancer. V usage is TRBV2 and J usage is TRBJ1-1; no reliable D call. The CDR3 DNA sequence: TGTGCCAGCAGCCCCCTCTTAAAAAGGTCTGAAGCTTTCTTT. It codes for CASSPLLKRSEAFF.